This T cell receptor beta chain was identified during a study of metastatic and nonmetastatic thyroid tumors. As for the study in general: Repertoire comparisons spanned blood and tumor or nodule tissue from malignant and benign thyroid patients.

Original processing notes: A classifier for distant metastasis in papillary thyroid cancer was constructed using CDR3 differences observed across clinicopathological groups. TCRdb reprocessed the PCR reads using MiXCR. TCRdb's processing, not the study's, gives the V and J calls here. Here the sample spans roughly 2,300 clones, about 23% being singletons. Points on this clone: The antigen is unknown.

The V segment lost 4 bases and the J segment 3 bases; nucleotides outside the gene matches: 12. From germline, CDR1 is SNHLY and CDR2 FYNNEI. This CDR3 spans 17 amino acids. Thyroid surgery was preceded by no treatment in any patient. Study results and caveats: A significant increase in TCR beta diversity was reportedly seen in malignant thyroid tumors relative to benign nodules, in blood and tumor.

The specimen was adjacent normal tissue. The TCR sequence derives from a male donor with papillary thyroid cancer or a benign thyroid nodule (not recorded which). Some clones in this sample may be carry-over from other donors' samples. The chain couples TRBV2 to TRBJ2-3; 8 bases line up with TRBD2. The CDR3 reads CASSGTGGDYQTDTQYF. DNA of the CDR3: TGTGCCAGCAGTGGCACGGGGGGGGACTATCAGACAGATACGCAGTATTTT.